These 15 T cell receptor beta chains originate from one sample sequenced in a study of Ad26.COV2.S vaccination and SARS-CoV-2 variants (TCRdb year 2021). The receptor library was made with the immunoSEQ multiplex PCR assay. In TCRdb, the immuneACCESS table is reduced to in-frame sequences with V and J assigned. These tables do not hold every clone; where another copy was compared, an unresolved V gene accounts for under half, and the others remain unexplained. The sample records 440,000 or so clones, 90% of which are singletons. The ten largest clones take up roughly 3.9% of the sample. The label giving this sample's treatment or condition can be read as: roughly 18 received Ad26.COV2.S at low or high dose, single or two shots; 5 received placebo; per-sample allocation not given. Repertoires of vaccine and placebo recipients were sequenced from samples taken on day 63 after the first injection.

Sequencing was performed on peripheral blood, taken in a trial of Ad26.COV2.S vaccine versus placebo. These TCRs come from a person aged 18-65 years who received the Ad26.COV2.S COVID-19 vaccine or a placebo.

The chain links TRBV24-1 to TRBJ1-2; D may be TRBD1 (6 bases). The V and J ends lost 4 bases and 5 bases respectively, with 22 bases between them. The CDR3 length is 17 residues. Germline lookup yields CDR1 KGHDR and CDR2 SFDVKD. In nucleotides, the CDR3 is TGTGCCACCAGTGACCCTTCGATGGGGGGGCCTGGATATGGCTACACCTTC. This codes for CATSDPSMGGPGYGYTF.

This sequence joins TRBV19 and TRBJ2-4; D is perhaps TRBD1 (5 bases). From germline, CDR1 is LNHDA and CDR2 SQIVND (reference sequence). Trimming shortened V by 7 bases and J by 6 bases, and 13 bases separated the two germline ends. CDR3 length: 13 amino acids. CDR3 amino acids: CASTPARANIQYF. Here the CDR3 DNA reads TGTGCCAGTACCCCGGCCAGGGCAAACATTCAGTACTTC. The full variable domain, completed using reference TRBV19 and TRBJ2-4, is DGGITQSPKYLFRKEGQNVTLSCEQNLNHDAMYWYRQDPGQGLRLIYYSQIVNDFQKGDIAEGYSVSREKKESFPLTVTSAQKNPTAFYLCASTPARANIQYFGAGTRLSVL.

This clone occurred once. This chain uses TRBV5-1 with TRBJ2-5; a weak D match, TRBD1 (6 bases). Trimming pared 0 bases from V and 1 base from J, leaving 13 bases between. The CDR3 covers 16 residues. CDR1 is SGHRS, CDR2 YFSETQ, per germline. The CDR3 DNA follows: TGCGCCAGCAGCTTGGCCCTCGGACAGAGCCAAGAGACCCAGTACTTC. Its translation: CASSLALGQSQETQYF. The whole variable domain, filled in from reference TRBV5-1 and TRBJ2-5, reads KAGVTQTPRYLIKTRGQQVTLSCSPISGHRSVSWYQQTPGQGLQFLFEYFSETQRNKGNFPGRFSGRQFSNSRSEMNVSTLELGDSALYLCASSLALGQSQETQYFGPGTRLLVL.

This chain joins TRBV21-1 and TRBJ2-7. TRBV21-1 is termed a pseudogene. The CDR3 has 16 amino acids. The CDR3 protein is CASAPLRDLTAYEQYF. The DNA for the CDR3 is TGTGCCAGCGCGCCACTCCGGGACCTAACTGCCTACGAGCAGTACTTC.

The gene calls are TRBV7-9 and TRBJ1-1; 11 nucleotides match TRBD1. CDR3 length: 14 residues. Germline values: CDR1 SEHNR, CDR2 FQNEAQ (reference sequence). Unmatched junction bases numbered 5, after V lost 3 bases and J lost 8 bases. The CDR3 DNA reads as TGTGCCAGCAGCTTCGGGACAGGGGGTGGGGAAGCTTTCTTT. Residues: CASSFGTGGGEAFF. The variable domain in full, with the rest retrieved from reference TRBV7-9 and TRBJ1-1, is DTGVSQNPRHKITKRGQNVTFRCDPISEHNRLYWYRQTLGQGPEFLTYFQNEAQLEKSRLLSDRFSAERPKGSFSTLEIQRTEQGDSAMYLCASSFGTGGGEAFFGQGTRLTVV.

The chain combines TRBV7-2 with TRBJ2-2, with 7 positions matching TRBD1. Germline V gene data show CDR1 as SGHTA and CDR2 as FQGNSA. There are 15 residues in the CDR3. Losses at the gene ends were 5 bases for V and 2 bases for J; bases not matched to a gene: 5. CDR3 in amino acids: CASSQTGTNTGELFF. CDR3 DNA: TGTGCCAGCAGCCAGACAGGGACCAACACCGGGGAGCTGTTTTTT.

The chain uses TRBV7-9 and TRBJ2-1; maybe TRBD2 (6 bases). The germline V gene has CDR1 SEHNR and CDR2 FQNEAQ (reference sequence). V was trimmed by 1 base and J by 7 bases, leaving 17 bases between them. The CDR3 runs 16 residues. The CDR3 DNA reads TGTGCCAGCAGCTTAGTAACGCCGGGAGTTGGGAATGAGCAGTTCTTC. Translated, it gives CASSLVTPGVGNEQFF.

The J gene is TRBJ1-1, the V gene TRBV7-2, with D possibly matching TRBD1 (5 bases). The germline V gene encodes CDR1 SGHTA and CDR2 FQGNSA. The CDR3 is made up of 14 amino acids. V lost 3 bases and J 0 bases, leaving 8 bases between the germline ends. This CDR3 is CASSFQQVNTEAFF. Written as DNA, the CDR3 is TGTGCCAGCAGCTTTCAACAGGTGAACACTGAAGCTTTCTTT.

The V and J genes are TRBV28 and TRBJ2-1; TRBD1 matches 10 bases. This CDR3 has 17 amino acids. V was clipped by 7 bases and J by 0 bases; unmatched bases: 9. Germline V CDR1 and CDR2: MDHEN, SYDVKM. CDR3 nucleotide sequence: TGTGCCAGCACCCGGGACAGGGGATCGGGCTCCTACAATGAGCAGTTCTTC. This encodes CASTRDRGSGSYNEQFF. Complete variable domain (other parts from reference TRBV28 and TRBJ2-1): DVKVTQSSRYLVKRTGEKVFLECVQDMDHENMFWYRQDPGLGLRLIYFSYDVKMKEKGDIPEGYSVSREKKERFSLILESASTNQTSMYLCASTRDRGSGSYNEQFFGPGTRLTVL.

The chain joins TRBV27 to TRBJ1-4, with a tentative D call TRBD1 (6 bases). V was pared by 5 bases and J by 8 bases, with 18 bases between. The CDR3 loop spans 15 amino acids. CDR1 and CDR2 (germline): MNHEY, SMNVEV (reference sequence). CDR3 protein: CASSSIRGFREKLFF. The CDR3 DNA is TGTGCCAGCAGTAGTATCAGGGGCTTTCGGGAAAAACTGTTTTTT. Complete variable domain (other parts from reference TRBV27 and TRBJ1-4): EAQVTQNPRYLITVTGKKLTVTCSQNMNHEYMSWYRQDPGLGLRQIYYSMNVEVTDKGDVPEGYKVSRKEKRNFPLILESPSPNQTSLYFCASSSIRGFREKLFFGSGTQLSVL.

The count of this clone is one. The rearrangement joins TRBV25-1 to TRBJ2-1; 8 positions match TRBD2. This CDR3 contains 17 residues. V shed 4 bases and J 6 bases; nucleotides not matched to a gene: 14. The V gene's germline CDR1 is MGHDK and CDR2 SYGVNS. In nucleotides, the CDR3 is TGTGCCAGCAGTGGGTTCTCGGGAGGGATTCGGGGCAATGAGCAGTTCTTC. Encoded protein: CASSGFSGGIRGNEQFF.

This clone was seen only once. The rearrangement uses TRBV19 and TRBJ2-3; D is unclear. The germline V and J ends were trimmed by 3 bases and 0 bases, with 7 bases remaining between them. The germline V gene has CDR1 LNHDA and CDR2 SQIVND (reference sequence). This CDR3 comprises 14 residues. DNA of the CDR3: TGTGCCAGTAGTATGACCGCTAGCACAGATACGCAGTATTTT. Translating gives CASSMTASTDTQYF.

V is TRBV14 and J is TRBJ2-2, with TRBD2 matching 8 bases. Germline V CDR1 and CDR2: SGHDN, FVKESK. J gave up 7 bases and V 2 bases, and 3 bases lay outside the gene matches. The CDR3 extends over 14 amino acids. CDR3 in DNA: TGTGCCAGCAGCCAAAGCGGGAGTGTCGGGGAGCTGTTTTTT. As protein: CASSQSGSVGELFF.

The chain joins TRBV6-6 to TRBJ2-7; 10 nucleotides match TRBD2. Germline V gene lookup returns CDR1 MNHNY and CDR2 SVGAGI (reference sequence). The CDR3 spans 14 residues. Trimming took 4 bases from V and 3 from J; bases not matched to a gene: 3. The CDR3 here is CASSWTSGNYEQYF. CDR3 bases: TGTGCCAGCAGTTGGACTAGCGGAAACTACGAGCAGTACTTC.

The chain recombines TRBV18 with TRBJ2-1; 14 nucleotides agree with TRBD2. This CDR3 is 23 amino acids long. The V segment lost 1 base and the J segment 6 bases; nucleotides outside the gene matches: 23. Germline-derived CDR1 and CDR2 are KGHSH and LQKENI. The CDR3: CASSPRLHPGTSGSFRPSNEQFF. CDR3 nucleotides: TGTGCCAGCTCACCACGACTTCACCCAGGGACTAGCGGGAGTTTTCGTCCTTCCAATGAGCAGTTCTTC.